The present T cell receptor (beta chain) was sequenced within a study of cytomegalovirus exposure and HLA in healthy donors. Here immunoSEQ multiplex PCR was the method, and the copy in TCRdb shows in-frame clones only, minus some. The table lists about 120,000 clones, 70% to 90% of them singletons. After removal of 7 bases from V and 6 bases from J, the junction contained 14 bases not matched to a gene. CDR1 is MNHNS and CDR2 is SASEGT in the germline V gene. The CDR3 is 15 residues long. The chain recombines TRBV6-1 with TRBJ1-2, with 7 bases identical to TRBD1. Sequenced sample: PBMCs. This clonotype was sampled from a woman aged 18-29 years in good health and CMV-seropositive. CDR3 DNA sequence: TGTGCCAGCAATTTACAGGGGAGGATGGAAGATGGCTACACCTTC. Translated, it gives CASNLQGRMEDGYTF.